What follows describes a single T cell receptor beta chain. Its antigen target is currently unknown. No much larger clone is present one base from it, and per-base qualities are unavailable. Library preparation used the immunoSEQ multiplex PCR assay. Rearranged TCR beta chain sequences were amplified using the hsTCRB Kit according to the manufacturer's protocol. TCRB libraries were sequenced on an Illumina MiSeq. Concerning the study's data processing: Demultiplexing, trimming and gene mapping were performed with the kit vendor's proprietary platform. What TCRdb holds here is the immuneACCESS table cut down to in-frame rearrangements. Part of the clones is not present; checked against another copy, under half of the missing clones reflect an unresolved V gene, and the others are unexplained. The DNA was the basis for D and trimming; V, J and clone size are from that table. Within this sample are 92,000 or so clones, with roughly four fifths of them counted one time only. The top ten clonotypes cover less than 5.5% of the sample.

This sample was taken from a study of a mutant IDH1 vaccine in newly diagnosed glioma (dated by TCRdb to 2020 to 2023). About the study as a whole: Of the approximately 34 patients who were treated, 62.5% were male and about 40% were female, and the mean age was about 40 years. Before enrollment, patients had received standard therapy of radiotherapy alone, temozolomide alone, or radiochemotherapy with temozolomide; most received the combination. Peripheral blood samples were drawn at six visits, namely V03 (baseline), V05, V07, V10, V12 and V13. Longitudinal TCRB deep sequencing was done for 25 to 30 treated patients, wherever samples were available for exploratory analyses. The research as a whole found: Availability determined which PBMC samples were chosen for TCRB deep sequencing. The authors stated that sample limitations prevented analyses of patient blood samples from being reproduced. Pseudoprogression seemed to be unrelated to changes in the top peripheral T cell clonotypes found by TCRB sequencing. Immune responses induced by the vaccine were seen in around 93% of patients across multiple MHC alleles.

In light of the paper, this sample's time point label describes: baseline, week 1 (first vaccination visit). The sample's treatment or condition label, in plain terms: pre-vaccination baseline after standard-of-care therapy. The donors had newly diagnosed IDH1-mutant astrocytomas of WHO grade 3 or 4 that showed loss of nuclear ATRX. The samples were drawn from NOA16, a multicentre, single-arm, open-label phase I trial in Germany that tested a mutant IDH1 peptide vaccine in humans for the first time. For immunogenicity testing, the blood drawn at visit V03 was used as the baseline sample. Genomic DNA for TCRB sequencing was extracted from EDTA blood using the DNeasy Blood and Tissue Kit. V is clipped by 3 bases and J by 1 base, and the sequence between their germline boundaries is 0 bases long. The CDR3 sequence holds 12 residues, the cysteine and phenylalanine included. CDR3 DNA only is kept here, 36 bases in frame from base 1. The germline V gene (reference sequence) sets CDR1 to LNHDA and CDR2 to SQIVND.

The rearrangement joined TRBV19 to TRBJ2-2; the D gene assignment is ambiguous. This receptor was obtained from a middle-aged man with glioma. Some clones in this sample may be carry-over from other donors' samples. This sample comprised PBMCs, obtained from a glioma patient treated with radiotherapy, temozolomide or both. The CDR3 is CASSMNTGELFF. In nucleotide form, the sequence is TGTGCCAGTAGTATGAACACCGGGGAGCTGTTTTTT.